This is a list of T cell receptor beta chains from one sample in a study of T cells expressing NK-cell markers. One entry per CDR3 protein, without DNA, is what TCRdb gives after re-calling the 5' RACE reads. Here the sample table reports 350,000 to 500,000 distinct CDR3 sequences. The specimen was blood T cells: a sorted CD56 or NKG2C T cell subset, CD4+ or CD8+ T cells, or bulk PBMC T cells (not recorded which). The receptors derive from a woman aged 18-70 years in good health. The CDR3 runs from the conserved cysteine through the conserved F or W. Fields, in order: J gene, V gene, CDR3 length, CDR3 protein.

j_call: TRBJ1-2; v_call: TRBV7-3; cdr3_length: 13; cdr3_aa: CASSLKGGGGYTF
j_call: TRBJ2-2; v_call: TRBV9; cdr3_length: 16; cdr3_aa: CASTKSGRQNTGELFF
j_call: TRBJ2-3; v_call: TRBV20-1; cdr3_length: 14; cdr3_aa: CSARVTYNTDTQYF
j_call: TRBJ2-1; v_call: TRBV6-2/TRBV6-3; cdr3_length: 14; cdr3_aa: CASSHQRSYNEQFF
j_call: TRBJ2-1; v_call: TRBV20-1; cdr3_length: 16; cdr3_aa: CSARAPGTGGYNEQFF
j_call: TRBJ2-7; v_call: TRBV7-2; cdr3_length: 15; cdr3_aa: CASSSQAASSYEQYF
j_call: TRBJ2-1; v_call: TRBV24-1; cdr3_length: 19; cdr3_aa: CATSDTPRGTSSDYNEQFF
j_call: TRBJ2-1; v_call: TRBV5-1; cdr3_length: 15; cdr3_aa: CASSLARFSAGEQFF
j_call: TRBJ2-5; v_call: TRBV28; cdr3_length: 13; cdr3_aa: CASRGSDEETQYF
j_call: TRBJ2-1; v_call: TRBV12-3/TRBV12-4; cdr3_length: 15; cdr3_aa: CASSLLAGVDNEQFF
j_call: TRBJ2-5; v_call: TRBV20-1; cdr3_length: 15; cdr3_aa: CSAPLSLDSPETQYF
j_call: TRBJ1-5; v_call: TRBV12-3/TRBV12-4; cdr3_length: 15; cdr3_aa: CASRMGQLSNQPQHF
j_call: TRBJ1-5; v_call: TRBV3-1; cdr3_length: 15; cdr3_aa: CASSQAGTDNQPQHF
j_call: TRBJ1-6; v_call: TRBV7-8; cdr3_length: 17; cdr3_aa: CASSLAGRQGQNSPLHF
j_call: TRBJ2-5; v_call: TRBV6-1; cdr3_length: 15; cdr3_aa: CASSGSGRAEETQYF